This passage covers 23 T cell receptor beta chains from one sample sequenced in a study of T cell responses to AZD1222 COVID-19 vaccine (dated by TCRdb to 2020 to 2023). The library was obtained by the immunoSEQ multiplex PCR assay. The table comes from immuneACCESS by way of TCRdb, which keeps in-frame sequences with V and J called. Part of the clones is missing from these tables; in studies checked, under half for an unresolved V gene and the rest for unknown reasons. The sample includes more than 45,000 clones, with roughly 83% observed a single time. The biggest ten clones account for 20% to 30% of the sample. The sample's time point label, decoded: baseline before first vaccination. Here the sequenced sample was peripheral blood, taken on day 0 of AZD1222 vaccination. The receptor source for this set is an adult in good health.

The chain combines TRBV18 with TRBJ1-1, with 8 bases aligning to TRBD1. V was clipped by 3 bases and J by 3 bases; unmatched bases: 3. Germline CDR1 is KGHSH and CDR2 is LQKENI. CDR3 length: 14 residues. CDR3 nucleotide sequence: TGTGCCAGCTCACCTCAGACAGGGGACACTGAAGCTTTCTTT. It specifies CASSPQTGDTEAFF.

V and J are TRBV9 and TRBJ2-2, with 11 nucleotides matching TRBD2. The junction had 5 bases not matched to a gene; V was cut back by 0 bases and J by 4 bases. Germline V gives CDR1 SGDLS, CDR2 YYNGEE. The CDR3 is 17 amino acids. The CDR3 spells CASSVEGGTSGTGELFF. For the CDR3, the DNA is TGTGCCAGCAGCGTAGAGGGGGGGACTAGCGGCACCGGGGAGCTGTTTTTT.

The chain couples TRBV28 to TRBJ1-6; 8 positions match TRBD1. With 4 bases clipped from V and 7 bases from J, the junction kept 6 bases outside the gene matches. CDR3 size: 15 residues. In germline, CDR1 is MDHEN, CDR2 SYDVKM. This CDR3 is CASSSSQGANSPLHF. CDR3 DNA sequence: TGTGCCAGCAGTTCATCTCAGGGGGCCAATTCACCCCTCCACTTT.

This clone has just a few counts. The rearrangement joins TRBV29-1 to TRBJ2-7; 8 bases align to TRBD1. The V gene end was trimmed by 7 bases and the J gene end by 3 bases; junction bases not matched to a gene: 8. The germline V gene encodes CDR1 SQVTM and CDR2 ANQGSEA. The CDR3 has 13 residues. The CDR3 coding sequence is TGCAGCGCCGGGGGACAGGAGAGCTACGAGCAGTACTTC. Protein sequence: CSAGGQESYEQYF.

The V call is TRBV18, the J call TRBJ1-6; 10 nucleotides align to TRBD1. V shed 6 bases, J shed 5 bases, and the junction held 7 bases outside the gene matches. Germline V CDR1 and CDR2: KGHSH, LQKENI. The CDR3 covers 16 residues. CDR3 sequence: CASSPGTGVHNSPLHF. CDR3 nucleotides: TGTGCCAGCTCGCCCGGGACAGGGGTCCATAATTCACCCCTCCACTTT. The full variable domain, rest sourced from reference TRBV18 and TRBJ1-6, is NAGVMQNPRHLVRRRGQEARLRCSPMKGHSHVYWYRQLPEEGLKFMVYLQKENIIDESGMPKERFSAEFPKEGPSILRIQQVVRGDSAAYFCASSPGTGVHNSPLHFGNGTRLTVT.

This rearrangement joins TRBV7-2 to TRBJ1-3; 7 nucleotides align to TRBD1. This CDR3 spans 16 amino acids. Germline assignment: CDR1 SGHTA and CDR2 FQGNSA. Trimming cost V 6 bases and J 0 bases; bases outside gene matches: 8. The CDR3 sequence is CASSAGDSISGNTIYF. CDR3 nucleotide sequence: TGTGCCAGCAGTGCTGGGGACAGCATCTCTGGAAACACCATATATTTT.

The rearrangement uses TRBV19 and TRBJ2-7; D is undetermined. The ends were cut back, 5 bases at V and 2 bases at J, with 13 bases in the middle. Germline V gene data show CDR1 as LNHDA and CDR2 as SQIVND (reference sequence). This CDR3 spans 14 amino acids. The CDR3 bases are TGTGCCAGTAGTCGCCGACAATCTCCCTACGAGCAGTACTTC. Protein: CASSRRQSPYEQYF.

In its sample, this clone was seen a few times. The rearrangement joins TRBV30 to TRBJ1-6; weak D call: TRBD1 (6 bases). V lost 3 bases and J lost 2, with 11 bases in between. The CDR3 runs 15 residues. The germline gives CDR1 GTSNPN, CDR2 SVGIG (reference sequence). The CDR3 is CAWSARGTYNSPLHF. CDR3 nucleotides: TGTGCCTGGAGCGCCAGGGGAACCTATAATTCACCCCTCCACTTT.

This clone was counted a few times. The gene calls are TRBV7-2 and TRBJ2-1; TRBD2 matches 10 bases. Germline V gene lookup returns CDR1 SGHTA and CDR2 FQGNSA. V trimming: 1 base; J trimming: 4 bases; junction bases outside the gene matches: 7. The CDR3 runs 17 residues. CDR3 bases: TGTGCCAGCAGCTTAGGGGGTAGCGGGAGGTCTTACAATGAGCAGTTCTTC. Amino acid sequence: CASSLGGSGRSYNEQFF.

The chain recombines TRBV28 with TRBJ2-5; 10 bases map to TRBD1. Germline V gene sequence: CDR1 MDHEN, CDR2 SYDVKM. The V segment lost 6 bases and the J segment 5 bases; nucleotides outside the gene matches: 6. CDR3 length: 14 residues. The CDR3 DNA sequence: TGTGCCAGCAGGGAGACAGGGGGCGCGGAGACCCAGTACTTC. This translates into CASRETGGAETQYF.

This clone was observed once. The chain employs TRBV6-4 and TRBJ1-2; D not resolved. The germline V gene has CDR1 MRHNA and CDR2 SNTAGT. There are 14 residues in the CDR3. The V end lost 4 bases, the J end lost 0 bases, and 9 bases lay between the germline ends. The CDR3 DNA follows: TGTGCCAGCAGTGCTTACTCCTCTAACTATGGCTACACCTTC. Protein: CASSAYSSNYGYTF.

This chain links TRBV7-2 with TRBJ1-1; no definite D call. In germline, CDR1 is SGHTA, CDR2 FQGNSA. CDR3 size: 15 residues. Trimming removed 1 base at V and 0 bases at J, with 9 bases between. CDR3 nucleotide sequence: TGTGCCAGCAGCTTAGTCCACAGTCTGAACACTGAAGCTTTCTTT. Translating it yields CASSLVHSLNTEAFF.

V is TRBV7-2 and J is TRBJ1-5; no firm D call. The CDR3 covers 16 residues. The ends were cut back, 5 bases at V and 2 bases at J, with 16 bases in the middle. The germline V gene encodes CDR1 SGHTA and CDR2 FQGNSA. The CDR3 coding sequence is TGTGCCAGCAGCCCAGAGAGGGTCGCGGGCAATCAGCCCCAGCATTTT. Translated, it gives CASSPERVAGNQPQHF. The complete variable domain, with remaining parts taken from reference TRBV7-2 and TRBJ1-5, reads GAGVSQSPSNKVTEKGKDVELRCDPISGHTALYWYRQSLGQGLEFLIYFQGNSAPDKSGLPSDRFSAERTGGSVSTLTIQRTQQEDSAVYLCASSPERVAGNQPQHFGDGTRLSIL.

The rearrangement uses TRBV27 and TRBJ1-1; no clear D gene. Trimming took 6 bases from V and 2 from J, leaving 10 bases between them. From germline, CDR1 is MNHEY and CDR2 SMNVEV (reference sequence). The CDR3 consists of 13 residues. CDR3 amino acids: CASSTGKNTEAFF. In DNA form, the CDR3 reads TGTGCCAGCAGCACCGGGAAAAACACTGAAGCTTTCTTT.

The chain couples TRBV6-6 to TRBJ2-3; TRBD2 matches 9 bases. Trimming removed 4 bases from V and 3 bases from J; junction bases left unmatched: 5. CDR1 is MNHNY, CDR2 SVGAGI, per germline (reference sequence). The CDR3 spans 15 residues. The CDR3 spells CASSSLAGATDTQYF. The CDR3 DNA follows: TGTGCCAGCAGTTCTTTAGCGGGAGCGACAGATACGCAGTATTTT.

The chain joins TRBV25-1 to TRBJ1-6, with a tentative D call TRBD1 (6 bases). Looked up from germline, CDR1 is MGHDK and CDR2 is SYGVNS. The CDR3 sequence is 15 residues long. Trimming left V 4 bases short and J 5 bases short, with 12 bases between. This chain's CDR3 is CASSATDSDNSPLHF. The CDR3 DNA follows: TGTGCCAGCAGTGCAACGGACAGTGATAATTCACCCCTCCACTTT. Filled out from reference TRBV25-1 and TRBJ1-6, the complete variable domain reads EADIYQTPRYLVIGTGKKITLECSQTMGHDKMYWYQQDPGMELHLIHYSYGVNSTEKGDLSSESTVSRIRTEHFPLTLESARPSHTSQYLCASSATDSDNSPLHFGNGTRLTVT.

This clone was counted only a few times. The rearrangement uses TRBV5-8 and TRBJ2-7, with D tentatively TRBD1 (5 bases). Trimming stripped 0 bases from V and 0 bases from J, with 13 bases between. This CDR3 is 16 amino acids long. Germline V CDR1 and CDR2: SGHTS, YDEGEE. The CDR3 protein is CASSLVLGLYSYEQYF. For the CDR3, the DNA is TGTGCCAGCAGCTTGGTTCTGGGGCTTTACTCCTACGAGCAGTACTTC.

This chain joins TRBV6-2 or TRBV6-3 and TRBJ2-7, with 9 positions matching TRBD2. Germline values: CDR1 MNHEY, CDR2 SVGEGT. The trim removed 4 bases at V and 2 bases at J, leaving 3 bases unmatched. This CDR3 is built from 14 residues. CDR3 bases: TGTGCCAGCAGTTCCCTAGCGGGACCCTACGAGCAGTACTTC. Its protein is CASSSLAGPYEQYF.

The chain has TRBV19 and TRBJ2-2; D gene uncertain. Trimming cost V 5 bases and J 3 bases, with 7 bases left between them. The CDR3 totals 13 residues. In germline, CDR1 is LNHDA, CDR2 SQIVND (reference sequence). The CDR3 sequence: CASSGPDTGELFF. As DNA, the CDR3 is TGTGCCAGTAGTGGTCCCGACACCGGGGAGCTGTTTTTT. Full variable domain (remainder filled in from reference TRBV19 and TRBJ2-2): DGGITQSPKYLFRKEGQNVTLSCEQNLNHDAMYWYRQDPGQGLRLIYYSQIVNDFQKGDIAEGYSVSREKKESFPLTVTSAQKNPTAFYLCASSGPDTGELFFGEGSRLTVL.

The rearrangement links TRBV14 to TRBJ1-3, with D maybe TRBD1 (5 bases). Trimming pared 4 bases from V and 1 base from J, leaving 14 bases between. The CDR3 spans 16 residues. CDR1 is SGHDN and CDR2 is FVKESK in the germline V gene. This chain's CDR3 is CASSLGTAGSGNTIYF. In nucleotides, the CDR3 is TGTGCCAGCAGCCTAGGGACGGCGGGTTCTGGAAACACCATATATTTT. The variable domain in full, with the rest retrieved from reference TRBV14 and TRBJ1-3, is EAGVTQFPSHSVIEKGQTVTLRCDPISGHDNLYWYRRVMGKEIKFLLHFVKESKQDESGMPNNRFLAERTGGTYSTLKVQPAELEDSGVYFCASSLGTAGSGNTIYFGEGSWLTVV.

This clone occurred a few times. The J gene is TRBJ2-1, the V gene TRBV7-9; maybe TRBD1 (6 bases). The ends were cut back, 5 bases at V and 6 bases at J, with 17 bases in the middle. In germline, CDR1 is SEHNR, CDR2 FQNEAQ (reference sequence). The CDR3 has 15 residues. The CDR3 DNA reads TGTGCCAGCAGCCCGAAACACAGGGTAGGCAATGAGCAGTTCTTC. Protein sequence: CASSPKHRVGNEQFF. Full variable domain (outside the CDR3, taken from reference TRBV7-9 and TRBJ2-1): DTGVSQNPRHKITKRGQNVTFRCDPISEHNRLYWYRQTLGQGPEFLTYFQNEAQLEKSRLLSDRFSAERPKGSFSTLEIQRTEQGDSAMYLCASSPKHRVGNEQFFGPGTRLTVL.

This clone was observed once. At one of its ends the junction is not consistent with the germline gene, which may arise from a read error. This sequence joins TRBV16 and TRBJ2-5; D not certain. From germline, CDR1 is KGHSY and CDR2 FQNENV. The CDR3 covers 13 residues. The DNA of the CDR3 is TGTGCCAGCAGCCAATCGGACGGAACACTGAGAAACTTC. Its protein product is CASSQSDGTLRNF.

V and J are TRBV11-2 and TRBJ2-3; D is unresolved. V lost 1 base and J 0 bases, leaving 11 bases between the germline ends. CDR3 length: 16 residues. In germline, CDR1 is SGHAT, CDR2 FQNNGV. The CDR3 region has the DNA TGTGCCAGCAGCTTAGGGTCGCGGATTAGCACAGATACGCAGTATTTT. This sequence encodes CASSLGSRISTDTQYF.